This entry describes one T cell receptor (beta chain). The sample comes from a study of patients and donors after allogeneic stem cell transplantation. V lost 8 bases to trimming and J lost 4 bases, with 19 bases between them. The germline CDR1 and CDR2 sequences are GTSNPN and SVGIG (reference sequence). The CDR3 covers 14 residues. TCRdb reprocessed the RT-PCR reads via MiXCR and lists one record per CDR3 protein. The sample carries 150,000 to 200,000 distinct CDR3 sequences, less than 45% recorded once. V is TRBV30 and J is TRBJ2-3, with D possibly being TRBD1 or TRBD2 (6 bases each). The sequence was collected from a human donor who was either an allogeneic HSCT recipient or a stem cell or donor lymphocyte infusion donor (not recorded which). It is not recorded whose cells these are; they may come from a transplant donor. What was sequenced was blood, either unsorted or a sorted T cell fraction (not recorded which). Here the CDR3 reads CAGSGASTADTQYF. In DNA, the CDR3 is TGTGCCGGGTCGGGGGCTAGCACGGCAGATACGCAGTATTTT.